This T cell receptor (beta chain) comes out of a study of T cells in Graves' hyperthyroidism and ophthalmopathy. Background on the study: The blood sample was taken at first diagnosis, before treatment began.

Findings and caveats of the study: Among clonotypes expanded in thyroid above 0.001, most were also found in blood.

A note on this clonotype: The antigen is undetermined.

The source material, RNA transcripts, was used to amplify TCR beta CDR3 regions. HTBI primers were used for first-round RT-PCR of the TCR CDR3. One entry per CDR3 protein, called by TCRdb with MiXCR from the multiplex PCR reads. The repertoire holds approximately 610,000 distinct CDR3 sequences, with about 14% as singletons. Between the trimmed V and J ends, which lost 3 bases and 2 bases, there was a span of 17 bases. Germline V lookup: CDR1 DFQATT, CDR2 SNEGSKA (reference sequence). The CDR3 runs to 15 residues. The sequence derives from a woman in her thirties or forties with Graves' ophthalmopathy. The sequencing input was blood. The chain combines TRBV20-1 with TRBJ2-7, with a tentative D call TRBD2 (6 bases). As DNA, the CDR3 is TGCAGTGCTAGCTCCCTAGCGTCGAGTCCCTACGAGCAGTACTTC. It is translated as CSASSLASSPYEQYF.